A selection of T cell receptor beta chains follows, all from one sample in a study of OX40 agonist ivuxolimab in advanced cancers. Only in-frame clones appear in the TCRdb table, and some are missing; sequencing was by immunoSEQ multiplex PCR. The table lists fewer than 40,000 clones, less than 80% of them singletons. Specimen: CD4+ or CD8+ T cells sorted from blood, collected in a trial of the OX40 agonist ivuxolimab. These receptors came from an adult with an advanced solid tumor such as melanoma, head and neck, liver or kidney cancer. Both conserved end residues are part of each CDR3. The D gene is left open where the match is weak. Size values are once, few and many counts, or a class for expanded clones, and some rows have none.

j_call v_call clone_size d_call cdr3_aa cdr3_nt
TRBJ2-7 TRBV5-1 NA NA CASSLGQGISPSSYEQYF TGCGCCAGCAGCTTGGGGCAGGGTATTTCCCCTAGCTCCTACGAGCAGTACTTC
TRBJ1-1 TRBV5-5 NA TRBD1 CASSLRTGSSEAFF TGTGCCAGCAGCTTAAGGACAGGGAGTAGTGAAGCTTTCTTT
TRBJ2-7 TRBV2 NA NA CASSGGQGVYEQYF TGTGCCAGCAGTGGAGGGCAGGGAGTCTACGAGCAGTACTTC
TRBJ1-4 TRBV30 NA NA CAWSVGGKLFF TGTGCCTGGAGTGTCGGGGGGAAACTGTTTTTT
TRBJ1-2 TRBV27 NA NA CASSLIGRNYYGYTF TGTGCCAGCAGTTTAATAGGCAGAAACTACTATGGCTACACCTTC
TRBJ2-7 TRBV5-4 NA NA CASSPLGEDYEQYF TGTGCCAGCAGCCCCCTGGGGGAGGACTACGAGCAGTACTTC
TRBJ1-5 TRBV9 NA NA CASSVGDSNQPQHF TGTGCCAGCAGCGTAGGGGACTCCAATCAGCCCCAGCATTTT
TRBJ1-2 TRBV9 NA NA CASSVGFGGLNGYTF TGTGCCAGCAGCGTAGGGTTCGGGGGGCTAAATGGCTACACCTTC
TRBJ1-1 TRBV5-1 NA NA CASSLSTANTEAFF TGCGCCAGCAGCTTATCTACAGCGAACACTGAAGCTTTCTTT
TRBJ2-7 TRBV11-2 NA TRBD1 CASSPDRDRVYEQYF TGTGCCAGCAGCCCCGACCGGGACAGGGTATACGAGCAGTACTTC
TRBJ1-2 TRBV28 NA NA CASSLGGSSNYGYTF TGTGCCAGCAGTTTGGGGGGTTCCTCTAACTATGGCTACACCTTC
TRBJ2-3 TRBV18 few NA CASSGTSHTDTQYF TGTGCCAGCTCAGGGACTTCTCACACAGATACGCAGTATTTT
TRBJ2-1 TRBV5-4 NA NA CASSLVTEAYNEQFF TGTGCCAGCAGCTTGGTCACAGAGGCCTACAATGAGCAGTTCTTC
TRBJ2-1 TRBV5-1 once TRBD2 CASSLGSSGGKDEQFF TGCGCCAGCAGCTTGGGGTCTAGCGGGGGTAAGGATGAGCAGTTCTTC
TRBJ1-2 TRBV30 NA NA CAWSATTVRLYGYTF TGTGCCTGGAGTGCCACGACAGTACGGCTCTATGGCTACACCTTC
TRBJ2-7 TRBV7-2 NA NA CASSSLSQSGYEQYF TGTGCCAGCAGCTCCCTTTCCCAAAGCGGGTACGAGCAGTACTTC
TRBJ1-5 TRBV11-2 NA TRBD1 CASSHGTGAQPQHF TGTGCCAGCAGCCACGGGACAGGGGCTCAGCCCCAGCATTTT
TRBJ1-4 TRBV15 NA NA CATSDGDWEKLFF TGTGCCACCAGCGACGGTGACTGGGAAAAACTGTTTTTT
TRBJ2-1 TRBV6-1 NA NA CASSESGASRDNEQFF TGTGCCAGCAGTGAATCGGGGGCCTCGAGGGACAATGAGCAGTTCTTC
TRBJ2-5 TRBV5-4 NA TRBD2 CASSVPSGGAQETQYF TGTGCCAGCAGCGTGCCTAGCGGGGGGGCACAAGAGACCCAGTACTTC
TRBJ2-1 TRBV27 NA NA CASSYPPSGNEQFF TGTGCCAGCAGTTACCCCCCCTCAGGGAATGAGCAGTTCTTC
TRBJ1-1 TRBV28 NA TRBD1 CASSTWGQTMNTEAFF TGTGCCAGCAGCACGTGGGGACAGACTATGAACACTGAAGCTTTCTTT
TRBJ2-5 TRBV2 NA NA CASRPRQGSTQYF TGTGCCAGCAGGCCGAGGCAGGGAAGCACCCAGTACTTC
TRBJ1-2 TRBV30 NA NA CAWSVREGYGYTF TGTGCCTGGAGTGTACGGGAGGGCTATGGCTACACCTTC
TRBJ2-1 TRBV6-6 NA NA CASSSVDEQFF TGTGCCAGCAGTTCCGTCGATGAGCAGTTCTTC
TRBJ2-3 TRBV7-2 NA TRBD2 CASSLLAGGTDTQYF TGTGCCAGCAGCTTACTAGCGGGGGGGACAGATACGCAGTATTTT
TRBJ2-5 TRBV5-6 NA NA CASSSWVQETQYF TGTGCCAGCAGCTCCTGGGTGCAAGAGACCCAGTACTTC
TRBJ2-5 TRBV4-1 NA NA CASSPGGKETQYF TGCGCCAGCAGCCCCGGGGGTAAAGAGACCCAGTACTTC
TRBJ1-3 TRBV4-2 NA NA CASRPSEGGAVSGNTIYF TGTGCCAGCAGACCTTCCGAGGGTGGAGCCGTCTCTGGAAACACCATATATTTT
TRBJ1-1 TRBV10-1 NA NA CASSEGAEGVHTEAFF TGCGCCAGCAGTGAAGGGGCAGAAGGAGTCCACACTGAAGCTTTCTTT
TRBJ2-7 TRBV7-9 NA NA CASSPKQGSSSYEQYF TGTGCCAGCAGCCCTAAGCAGGGTTCGAGCTCCTACGAGCAGTACTTC
TRBJ2-7 TRBV28 NA TRBD1 CASSLNTGQHF TGTGCCAGCAGCCTAAATACGGGACAGCACTTC
TRBJ1-2 TRBV16 NA NA CASSQFLQGLVRDGYTF TGTGCCAGCAGCCAATTTTTGCAAGGGTTAGTCCGGGATGGCTACACCTTC
TRBJ1-6 TRBV19 NA TRBD1 CASRDRGQSNSPLHF TGTGCCAGTAGGGACAGGGGACAAAGTAATTCACCCCTCCACTTT
TRBJ2-5 TRBV11-2 NA NA CASSLQGIFGETQYF TGTGCCAGCAGCTTACAGGGCATCTTTGGGGAGACCCAGTACTTC
TRBJ2-2 TRBV6-5 NA TRBD1 CASSYWTGSGELFF TGTGCCAGCAGTTACTGGACAGGATCCGGGGAGCTGTTTTTT
TRBJ2-2 TRBV5-1 NA NA CASSEYTGELFF TGCGCCAGCAGCGAGTACACCGGGGAGCTGTTTTTT
TRBJ1-3 TRBV6-1 NA TRBD1 CASSGRGQGVQMDF TGTGCCAGCAGTGGAAGGGGCCAGGGGGTGCAGATGGATTTT
TRBJ1-2 TRBV7-3 NA NA CASSLSPDLGGYTF TGTGCCAGCAGCTTAAGCCCCGACCTGGGCGGCTACACCTTC
TRBJ2-3 TRBV7-9 NA TRBD1 CASSPWGDRANTDTQYF TGTGCCAGCAGCCCATGGGGGGACAGGGCCAACACAGATACGCAGTATTTT
TRBJ1-1 TRBV7-8 few TRBD1 CASSLGRAGGLREAFF TGTGCCAGCAGCTTAGGGCGGGCAGGGGGCTTGAGGGAAGCTTTCTTT
TRBJ1-1 TRBV6-6 few NA CASRRDAILNTEAFF TGTGCCAGCAGAAGGGACGCGATCCTGAACACTGAAGCTTTCTTT
TRBJ1-1 TRBV9 few NA CASSGWKGGGTEAFF TGTGCCAGCAGCGGCTGGAAGGGGGGAGGCACTGAAGCTTTCTTT
TRBJ1-1 TRBV7-8 NA NA CASSALRQGTLNTEAFF TGTGCCAGCAGCGCCTTGCGGCAGGGCACCTTGAACACTGAAGCTTTCTTT
TRBJ2-3 TRBV2 NA TRBD2 CASSPSRGGRTDTQYF TGTGCCAGCAGCCCCTCCCGGGGGGGGCGCACAGATACGCAGTATTTT
TRBJ1-5 TRBV30 NA NA CAWSGQPNQPQHF TGTGCCTGGAGTGGACAGCCCAATCAGCCCCAGCATTTT
TRBJ1-2 TRBV9 NA NA CASSALQGSLYGYTF TGTGCCAGCAGCGCCCTACAGGGTTCCCTCTATGGCTACACCTTC
TRBJ1-1 TRBV5-1 NA NA CASSLAPGDEAFF TGCGCCAGCAGCTTGGCGCCGGGCGATGAAGCTTTCTTT
TRBJ2-7 TRBV10-3 NA NA CAISELGGTTINPSYEQYF TGTGCCATCAGTGAGTTAGGGGGAACTACTATAAACCCTTCCTACGAGCAGTACTTC
TRBJ2-1 TRBV11-2 NA TRBD1 CASSPRTGYNEQFF TGTGCCAGCAGCCCGCGGACAGGCTACAATGAGCAGTTCTTC
TRBJ2-3 TRBV5-1 NA NA CASSFRGQATDTQYF TGCGCCAGCAGCTTTCGGGGGCAGGCCACAGATACGCAGTATTTT
TRBJ2-7 TRBV6-6 once TRBD1 CASSYQDREYEQYF TGTGCCAGCAGTTACCAGGACAGGGAGTACGAGCAGTACTTC
TRBJ1-1 TRBV11-2 NA NA CASSFGGGRTYNTEAFF TGTGCCAGCAGCTTTGGGGGTGGTCGGACCTATAACACTGAAGCTTTCTTT
TRBJ1-5 TRBV5-1 few NA CASSIRTGLSNQPQHF TGCGCCAGCAGCATCCGGACGGGCTTAAGCAATCAGCCCCAGCATTTT
TRBJ1-1 TRBV2 NA NA CASSEGGTVFDTEAFF TGTGCCAGCAGTGAAGGAGGGACCGTCTTTGACACTGAAGCTTTCTTT
TRBJ1-5 TRBV27 NA TRBD1 CASSRQGRYQPQHF TGTGCCAGCAGCCGACAGGGGCGGTATCAGCCCCAGCATTTT
TRBJ1-3 TRBV7-9 once NA CASSLWGSGNTIYF TGTGCCAGCAGCTTGTGGGGATCTGGAAACACCATATATTTT
TRBJ2-3 TRBV29-1 NA NA CSSLTPGDNTDTQYF TGCAGCTCACTGACCCCAGGGGATAACACAGATACGCAGTATTTT
TRBJ2-7 TRBV4-1 NA NA CASSQERGLGFREYF TGCGCCAGCAGCCAAGAACGGGGACTGGGGTTCCGGGAGTACTTC